This entry is about one T cell receptor (beta chain). Amplification targeted the TCR beta CDR3 regions, with RNA transcripts as the source material. The authors performed first-round RT-PCR with HTBI primers and then a second-round multiplex PCR. TCRdb reprocessed the multiplex PCR reads with MiXCR, giving one entry per CDR3 protein. The sample shows 900,000 to 1,200,000 distinct CDR3 sequences, about 40% of them seen only once. This record belongs to a study of Graves' ophthalmopathy and Graves' hyperthyroidism. V lost 0 bases and J 3 bases, leaving 12 bases between the germline ends. Germline V lookup: CDR1 WSHSY, CDR2 SAAADI. The CDR3 is made up of 15 amino acids.

The source is an adult man with Graves' hyperthyroidism. The sequencing input was peripheral blood or thyroid tissue (not recorded which). J is TRBJ2-7 and V is TRBV10-2; D gene ambiguous. The CDR3 DNA reads TGCGCCAGCAGTGAGTCCTCTGGAACCGTCTACGAGCAGTACTTC. This sequence encodes CASSESSGTVYEQYF.